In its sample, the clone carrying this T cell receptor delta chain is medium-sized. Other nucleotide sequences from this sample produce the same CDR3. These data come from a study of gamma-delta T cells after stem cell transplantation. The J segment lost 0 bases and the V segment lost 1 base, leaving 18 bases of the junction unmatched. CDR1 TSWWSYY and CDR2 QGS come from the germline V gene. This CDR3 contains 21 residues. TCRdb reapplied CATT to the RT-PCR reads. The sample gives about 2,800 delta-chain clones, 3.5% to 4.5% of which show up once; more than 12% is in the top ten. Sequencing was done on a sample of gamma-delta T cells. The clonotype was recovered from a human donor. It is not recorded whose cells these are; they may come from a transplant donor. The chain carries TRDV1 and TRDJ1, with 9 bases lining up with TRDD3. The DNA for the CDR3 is TGTGCTCTTGGGGAACCGCGGGCGGCCCCGTACTGGGGGAGTCACACCGATAAACTCATCTTT. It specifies CALGEPRAAPYWGSHTDKLIF.